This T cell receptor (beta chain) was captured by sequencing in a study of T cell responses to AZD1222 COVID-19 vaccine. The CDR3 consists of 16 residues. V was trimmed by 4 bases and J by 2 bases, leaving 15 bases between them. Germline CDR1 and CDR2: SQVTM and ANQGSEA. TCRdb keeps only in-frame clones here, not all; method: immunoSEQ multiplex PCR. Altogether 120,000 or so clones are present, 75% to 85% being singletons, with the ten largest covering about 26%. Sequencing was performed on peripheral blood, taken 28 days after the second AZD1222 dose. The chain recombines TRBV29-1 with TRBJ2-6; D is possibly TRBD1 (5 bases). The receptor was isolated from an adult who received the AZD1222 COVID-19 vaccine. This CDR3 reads CSVGSREDAGANVLTF. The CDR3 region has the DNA TGCAGCGTTGGTTCCAGGGAAGATGCTGGGGCCAACGTCCTGACTTTC.